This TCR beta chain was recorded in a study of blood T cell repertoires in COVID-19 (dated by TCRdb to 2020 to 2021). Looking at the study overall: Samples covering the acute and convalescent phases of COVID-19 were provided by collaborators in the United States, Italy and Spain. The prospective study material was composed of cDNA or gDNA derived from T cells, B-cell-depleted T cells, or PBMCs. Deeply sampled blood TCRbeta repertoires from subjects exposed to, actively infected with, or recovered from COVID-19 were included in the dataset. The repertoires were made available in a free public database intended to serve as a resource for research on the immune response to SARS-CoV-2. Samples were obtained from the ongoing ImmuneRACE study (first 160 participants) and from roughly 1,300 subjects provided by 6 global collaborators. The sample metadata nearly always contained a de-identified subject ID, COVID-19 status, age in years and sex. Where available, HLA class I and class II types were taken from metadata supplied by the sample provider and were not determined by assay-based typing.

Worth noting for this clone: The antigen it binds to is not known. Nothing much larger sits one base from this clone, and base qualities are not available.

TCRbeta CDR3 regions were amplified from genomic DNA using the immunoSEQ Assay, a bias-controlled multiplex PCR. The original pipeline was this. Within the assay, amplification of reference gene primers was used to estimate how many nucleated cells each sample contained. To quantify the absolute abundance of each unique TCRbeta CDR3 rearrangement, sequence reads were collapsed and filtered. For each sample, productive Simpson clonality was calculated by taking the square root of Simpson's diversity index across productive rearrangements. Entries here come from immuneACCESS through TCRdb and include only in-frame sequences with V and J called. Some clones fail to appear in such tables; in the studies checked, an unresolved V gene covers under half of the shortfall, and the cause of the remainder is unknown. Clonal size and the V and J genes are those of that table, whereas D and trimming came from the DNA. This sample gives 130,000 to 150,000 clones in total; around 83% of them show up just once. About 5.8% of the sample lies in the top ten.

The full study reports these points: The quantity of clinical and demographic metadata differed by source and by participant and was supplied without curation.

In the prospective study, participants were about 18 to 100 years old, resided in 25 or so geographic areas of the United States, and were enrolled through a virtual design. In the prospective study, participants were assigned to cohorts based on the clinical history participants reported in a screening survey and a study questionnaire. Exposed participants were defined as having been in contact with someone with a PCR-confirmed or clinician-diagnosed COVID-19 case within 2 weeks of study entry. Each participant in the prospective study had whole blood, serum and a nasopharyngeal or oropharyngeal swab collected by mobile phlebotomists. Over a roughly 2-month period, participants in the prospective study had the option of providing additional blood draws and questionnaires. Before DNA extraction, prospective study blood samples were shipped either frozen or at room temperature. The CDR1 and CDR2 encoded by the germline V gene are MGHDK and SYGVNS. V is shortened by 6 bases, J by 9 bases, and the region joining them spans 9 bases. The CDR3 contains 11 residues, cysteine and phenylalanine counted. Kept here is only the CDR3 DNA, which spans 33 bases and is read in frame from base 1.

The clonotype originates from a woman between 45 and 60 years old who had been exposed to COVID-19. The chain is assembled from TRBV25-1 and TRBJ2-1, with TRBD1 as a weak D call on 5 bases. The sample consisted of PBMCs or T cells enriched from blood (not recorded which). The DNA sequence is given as TGTGCCAGCAGAAAAGGGGTTGAGCAGTTCTTC. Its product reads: CASRKGVEQFF.